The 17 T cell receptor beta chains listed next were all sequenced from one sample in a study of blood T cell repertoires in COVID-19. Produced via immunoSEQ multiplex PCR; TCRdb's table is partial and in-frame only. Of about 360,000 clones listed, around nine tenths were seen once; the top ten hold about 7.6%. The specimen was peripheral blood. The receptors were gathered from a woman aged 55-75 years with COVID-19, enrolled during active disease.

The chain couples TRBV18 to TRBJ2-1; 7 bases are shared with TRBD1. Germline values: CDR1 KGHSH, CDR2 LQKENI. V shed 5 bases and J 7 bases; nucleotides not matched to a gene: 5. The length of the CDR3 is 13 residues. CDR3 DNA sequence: TGTGCCAGCTCATCCACAGGGGATAATGAGCAGTTCTTC. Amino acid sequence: CASSSTGDNEQFF.

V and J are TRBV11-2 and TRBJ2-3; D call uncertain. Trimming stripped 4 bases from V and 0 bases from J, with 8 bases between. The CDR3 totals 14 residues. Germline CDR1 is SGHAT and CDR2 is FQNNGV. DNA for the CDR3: TGTGCCAGCAGCTACTCGACTAGCACAGATACGCAGTATTTT. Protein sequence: CASSYSTSTDTQYF. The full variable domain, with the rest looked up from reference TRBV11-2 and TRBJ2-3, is EAGVAQSPRYKIIEKRQSVAFWCNPISGHATLYWYQQILGQGPKLLIQFQNNGVVDDSQLPKDRFSAERLKGVDSTLKIQPAKLEDSAVYLCASSYSTSTDTQYFGPGTRLTVL.

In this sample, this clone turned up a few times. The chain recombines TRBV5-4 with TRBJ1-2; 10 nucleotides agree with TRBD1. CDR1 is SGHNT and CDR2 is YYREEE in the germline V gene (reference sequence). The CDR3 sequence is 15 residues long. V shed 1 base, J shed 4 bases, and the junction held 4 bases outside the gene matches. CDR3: CASSLPGQGIYGYTF. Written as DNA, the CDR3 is TGTGCCAGCAGCTTGCCGGGACAGGGGATCTATGGCTACACCTTC.

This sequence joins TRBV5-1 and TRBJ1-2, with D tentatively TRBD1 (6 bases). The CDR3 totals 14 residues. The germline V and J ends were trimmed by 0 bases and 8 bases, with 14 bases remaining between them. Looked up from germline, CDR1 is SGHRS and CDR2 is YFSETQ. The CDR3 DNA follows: TGCGCCAGCAGCTTGGAACAGGGAGTTCGGGGCTACACCTTC. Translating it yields CASSLEQGVRGYTF. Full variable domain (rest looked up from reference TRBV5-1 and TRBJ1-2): KAGVTQTPRYLIKTRGQQVTLSCSPISGHRSVSWYQQTPGQGLQFLFEYFSETQRNKGNFPGRFSGRQFSNSRSEMNVSTLELGDSALYLCASSLEQGVRGYTFGSGTRLTVV.

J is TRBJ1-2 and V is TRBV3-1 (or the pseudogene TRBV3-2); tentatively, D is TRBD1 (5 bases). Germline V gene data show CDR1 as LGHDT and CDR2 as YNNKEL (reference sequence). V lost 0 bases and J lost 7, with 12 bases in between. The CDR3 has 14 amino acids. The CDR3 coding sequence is TGTGCCAGCAGCCAAGAGCTGGGGCTGGCTGGCTACACCTTC. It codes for CASSQELGLAGYTF.

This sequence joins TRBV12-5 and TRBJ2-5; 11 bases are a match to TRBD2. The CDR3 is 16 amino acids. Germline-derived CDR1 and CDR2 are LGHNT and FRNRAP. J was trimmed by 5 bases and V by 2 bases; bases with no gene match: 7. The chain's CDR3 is CASGLTLAGGRETQYF. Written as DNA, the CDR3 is TGTGCTAGTGGTTTGACCCTAGCGGGGGGCCGGGAGACCCAGTACTTC.

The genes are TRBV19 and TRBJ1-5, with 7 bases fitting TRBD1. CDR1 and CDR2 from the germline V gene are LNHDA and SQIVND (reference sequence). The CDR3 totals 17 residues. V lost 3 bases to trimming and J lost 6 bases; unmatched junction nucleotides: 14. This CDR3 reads CASSISNARGIGQPQHF. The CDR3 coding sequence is TGTGCCAGTAGTATCTCAAACGCCAGGGGGATTGGTCAGCCCCAGCATTTT.

Written as DNA, the CDR3 is TGTGCCAGCCACCGGAATTCACCCCTCCACTTT. As protein: CASHRNSPLHF. The chain recombines TRBV2 with TRBJ1-6; D gene ambiguous. V lost 8 bases and J 7 bases, leaving 6 bases between the germline ends. This CDR3 is built from 11 residues. Per the germline V gene, CDR1 is SNHLY and CDR2 is FYNNEI. The whole variable domain, filled in from reference TRBV2 and TRBJ1-6, reads EPEVTQTPSHQVTQMGQEVILRCVPISNHLYFYWYRQILGQKVEFLVSFYNNEISEKSEIFDDQFSVERPDGSNFTLKIRSTKLEDSAMYFCASHRNSPLHFGNGTRLTVT.

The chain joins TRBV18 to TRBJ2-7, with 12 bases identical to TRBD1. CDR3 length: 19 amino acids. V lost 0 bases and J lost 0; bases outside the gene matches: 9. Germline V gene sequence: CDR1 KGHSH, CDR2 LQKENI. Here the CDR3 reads CASSPPFKLGQGASYEQYF. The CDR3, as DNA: TGTGCCAGCTCACCACCGTTTAAGCTGGGACAGGGGGCCTCCTACGAGCAGTACTTC.

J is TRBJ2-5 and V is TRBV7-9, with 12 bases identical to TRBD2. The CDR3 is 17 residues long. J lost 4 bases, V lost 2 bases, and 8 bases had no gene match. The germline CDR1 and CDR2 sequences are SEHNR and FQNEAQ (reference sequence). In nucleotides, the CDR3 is TGTGCCAGCAGCTTACCGACTAGCGGGGGATCAACAGAGACCCAGTACTTC. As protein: CASSLPTSGGSTETQYF.

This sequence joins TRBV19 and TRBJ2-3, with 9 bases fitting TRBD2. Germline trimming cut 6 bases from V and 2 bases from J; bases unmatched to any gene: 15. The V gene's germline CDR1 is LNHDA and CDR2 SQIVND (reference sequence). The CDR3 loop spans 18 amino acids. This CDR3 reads CASSPGPFSGGYTDTQYF. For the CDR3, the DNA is TGTGCCAGTAGCCCAGGGCCCTTTAGCGGGGGATACACAGATACGCAGTATTTT.

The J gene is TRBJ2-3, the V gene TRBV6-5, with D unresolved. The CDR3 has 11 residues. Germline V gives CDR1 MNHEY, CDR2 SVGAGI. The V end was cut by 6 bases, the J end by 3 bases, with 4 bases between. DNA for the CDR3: TGTGCCAGCAGGAGGACAGATACGCAGTATTTT. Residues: CASRRTDTQYF.

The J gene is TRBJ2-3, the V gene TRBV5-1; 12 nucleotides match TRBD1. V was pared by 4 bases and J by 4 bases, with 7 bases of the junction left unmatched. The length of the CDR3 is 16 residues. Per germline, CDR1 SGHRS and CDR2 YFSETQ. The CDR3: CASSPPGQGASDTQYF. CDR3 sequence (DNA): TGCGCCAGCAGCCCTCCGGGACAGGGGGCCTCAGATACGCAGTATTTT. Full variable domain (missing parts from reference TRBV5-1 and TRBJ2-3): KAGVTQTPRYLIKTRGQQVTLSCSPISGHRSVSWYQQTPGQGLQFLFEYFSETQRNKGNFPGRFSGRQFSNSRSEMNVSTLELGDSALYLCASSPPGQGASDTQYFGPGTRLTVL.

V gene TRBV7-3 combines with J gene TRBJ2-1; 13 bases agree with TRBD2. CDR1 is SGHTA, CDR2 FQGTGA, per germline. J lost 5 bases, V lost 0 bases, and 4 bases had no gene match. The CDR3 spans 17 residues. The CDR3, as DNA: TGTGCCAGCAGCTTAACGCCCGGGACTAGCGGGGACAATGAGCAGTTCTTC. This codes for CASSLTPGTSGDNEQFF.

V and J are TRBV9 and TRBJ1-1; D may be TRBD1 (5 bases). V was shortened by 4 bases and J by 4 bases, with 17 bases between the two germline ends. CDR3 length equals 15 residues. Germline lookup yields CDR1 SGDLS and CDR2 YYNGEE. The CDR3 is CASSPSGGAGTEAFF. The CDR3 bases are TGTGCCAGCAGCCCCTCGGGGGGAGCGGGCACTGAAGCTTTCTTT.

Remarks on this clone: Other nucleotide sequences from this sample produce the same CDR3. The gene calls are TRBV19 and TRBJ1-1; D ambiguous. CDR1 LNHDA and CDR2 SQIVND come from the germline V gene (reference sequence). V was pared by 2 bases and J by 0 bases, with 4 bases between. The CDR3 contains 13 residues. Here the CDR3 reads CASSILLNTEAFF. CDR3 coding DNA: TGTGCCAGTAGTATACTTTTGAACACTGAAGCTTTCTTT.

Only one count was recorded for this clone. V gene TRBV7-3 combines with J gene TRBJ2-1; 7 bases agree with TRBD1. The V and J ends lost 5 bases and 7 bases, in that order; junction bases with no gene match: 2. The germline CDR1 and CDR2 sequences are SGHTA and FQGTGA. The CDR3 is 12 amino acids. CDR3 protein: CASSKQGNEQFF. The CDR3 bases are TGTGCCAGCAGCAAACAGGGGAATGAGCAGTTCTTC.